This is a list of T cell receptor beta chains from one sample in a study of T-cell memory formation after mild COVID-19. MiXCR was run by TCRdb on the 5' RACE reads, yielding one entry per CDR3 protein. The data show some 450,000 distinct CDR3 sequences, over 15% seen once. Sequenced input: PBMCs or a T cell subset sorted from them (not recorded which). Receptors were obtained from an adult woman who had mild COVID-19 (a few samples of this study predate the infection). Cell type and time point are not known. Both conserved end residues are part of each CDR3. Fields, in order: V gene, J gene, clone size, D gene, CDR3 length, CDR3 DNA, CDR3 protein. A D gene is named only where the DNA matches it firmly. Size tells how often a clone was seen (once, few, many) or the class of an expanded clone, and some rows leave it out.

TRBV20-1	TRBJ1-6	.	TRBD1	13	TGCAGTGCGAGGACAGGGTATAATTCACCCCTCCACTTT	CSARTGYNSPLHF
TRBV7-9	TRBJ1-2	.	TRBD1	16	TGTGCCAGCAGCTTAAGTGAGAGGGGGCGCTCTTATGGCTACACCTTC	CASSLSERGRSYGYTF
TRBV4-3	TRBJ2-1	.	.	15	TGCGCCAGCAGCCAGGGCCTGGGGGGTCACAATGAGCAGTTCTTC	CASSQGLGGHNEQFF
TRBV7-9	TRBJ1-6	few	TRBD1	18	TGTGCCAGCAGCCATACTAAAGGACAGGGGGCGAGGAATTCACCCCTCCACTTT	CASSHTKGQGARNSPLHF
TRBV7-9	TRBJ2-3	few	TRBD1	15	TGTGCCAGCAGCGGGACAGCACATCGCACAGATACGCAGTATTTT	CASSGTAHRTDTQYF
TRBV7-9	TRBJ2-1	few	TRBD1	15	TGTGCCAGCAGCCCTCAGGGGGCTCGGGACAATGAGCAGTTCTTC	CASSPQGARDNEQFF
TRBV7-9	TRBJ1-1	few	.	12	TGTGCCAGCAGCTTAGGGGTATCTGAAGCTTTCTTT	CASSLGVSEAFF
TRBV29-1	TRBJ2-7	few	.	12	TGCAGCGTCGGGCAGGATCCCTACGAGCAGTACTTC	CSVGQDPYEQYF
TRBV5-5	TRBJ2-2	.	.	14	TGTGCCAGCAGCTATCGGGCAGCCACCGGGGAGCTGTTTTTT	CASSYRAATGELFF
TRBV15	TRBJ2-5	.	.	13	TGTGCCACCAGCAGAGCCGGGGGAGAGACCCAGTACTTC	CATSRAGGETQYF
TRBV20-1	TRBJ2-3	.	TRBD2	14	TGCAGTGCCAAGGCGGGGGTTAGCACAGATACGCAGTATTTT	CSAKAGVSTDTQYF
TRBV24-1	TRBJ2-3	.	.	15	TGTGCCACCAGTGATTGGACAGCTAGCACAGATACGCAGTATTTT	CATSDWTASTDTQYF
TRBV6-5	TRBJ1-1	.	.	14	TGTGCCAGCAGTTACTCGAGGGAGATCACTGAAGCTTTCTTT	CASSYSREITEAFF
TRBV12-3/TRBV12-4	TRBJ2-1	.	.	15	TGTGCCAGCAGTACAGGGACTTTCTCCTACAATGAGCAGTTCTTC	CASSTGTFSYNEQFF
TRBV29-1	TRBJ2-3	.	.	13	TGCAGCGTTGAGGTAGATAGCACAGATACGCAGTATTTT	CSVEVDSTDTQYF
TRBV7-3	TRBJ1-1	few	.	16	TGTGCCAGCAGCTTAAGGGGAGGGGTCCTGAACACTGAAGCTTTCTTT	CASSLRGGVLNTEAFF
TRBV5-1	TRBJ1-6	.	.	15	TGCGCCATCAGCTCCTTGGGATCCGAAGGATCACCCCTCCACTTT	CAISSLGSEGSPLHF
TRBV5-1	TRBJ2-2	few	.	15	TGCGCCAGCAGCCCCGGGACTCTCCACACCGGGGAGCTGTTTTTT	CASSPGTLHTGELFF
TRBV24-1	TRBJ2-7	few	.	14	TGTGCCACCAGTGCCCCAGGGCCCTCCTACGAGCAGTACTTC	CATSAPGPSYEQYF
TRBV3-1	TRBJ2-1	.	.	14	TGTGCCACCAGCCACAGGGTGTATTACAAAGAGCAGTTCTTC	CATSHRVYYKEQFF
TRBV2	TRBJ1-2	.	.	13	TGTGCCAGCAGCGCGCGTGACCGGAGGGGCTACACCTTC	CASSARDRRGYTF
TRBV7-9	TRBJ2-2	.	.	15	TGTGCCAGCAGCTTAACAGGTCCGAACACCGGGGAGCTGTTTTTT	CASSLTGPNTGELFF
TRBV7-3	TRBJ1-2	few	.	15	TGTGCCAGCAGCCCAGGGTCGAGCTCTAACTATGGCTACACCTTC	CASSPGSSSNYGYTF
TRBV20-1	TRBJ2-1	few	.	15	TGCAGTGCTCCGTCGGATCTAGTGGGGGCACATGAGCAGTTCTTC	CSAPSDLVGAHEQFF
TRBV5-1	TRBJ2-7	.	.	16	TGCGCCAGCAGTCCCGATGATGCCGGGACACCCTACGAGCAGTACTTC	CASSPDDAGTPYEQYF
TRBV9	TRBJ1-1	few	TRBD1	14	TGTGCCAGCAGCGTGTTGTCAGGGGGGACTGAAGCTTTCTTT	CASSVLSGGTEAFF
TRBV30	TRBJ1-2	few	.	13	TGTGCCTGGAGTGTACAGGAGCATTATGGCTACACCTTC	CAWSVQEHYGYTF
TRBV11-3	TRBJ1-5	.	.	16	TGTGCCAGCAGCTTAGGAGGGGCTTATAGCAATCAGCCCCAGCATTTT	CASSLGGAYSNQPQHF
TRBV7-9	TRBJ1-2	.	.	14	TGTGCCAGCAGACCCGACGGAGCTAACTATGGCTACACCTTC	CASRPDGANYGYTF
TRBV12-3/TRBV12-4	TRBJ2-7	many	.	12	TGTGCCAGCAGTTGGACGACTTACGAGCAGTACTTC	CASSWTTYEQYF
TRBV3-1	TRBJ2-1	few	.	12	TGTGCCAGCAGCCCCACAGGGTGGGCGCAGTTCTTC	CASSPTGWAQFF
TRBV12-3/TRBV12-4	TRBJ2-1	.	.	15	TGTGCCAGCAGTTTCGGCTGGAGGCTTAGCAATGAGCAGTTCTTC	CASSFGWRLSNEQFF
TRBV5-1	TRBJ1-1	many	.	14	TGTGCCAGCAGCTTAGCGCAAGGGAACACTGAAGCTTTCTTT	CASSLAQGNTEAFF
TRBV7-9	TRBJ2-3	.	TRBD2	16	TGTGCCAGCAGCTTAGGTAGCGGGAGGAGCGCAGATACGCAGTATTTT	CASSLGSGRSADTQYF
TRBV9	TRBJ2-3	.	.	16	TGTGCCAGCAGCGTAGGCGCGGGTCTCGCCACAGATACGCAGTATTTT	CASSVGAGLATDTQYF
TRBV7-2	TRBJ1-2	.	.	9	TGTGCCCCACCGGGGGGCTACACCTTC	CAPPGGYTF
TRBV6-5	TRBJ1-1	many	.	15	TGTGCCAGCAGTTACATTGGACGGTCTCACACTGAAGCTTTCTTT	CASSYIGRSHTEAFF
TRBV20-1	TRBJ1-5	.	.	13	TGCAGTGCTAGAGATCAAGGGTCTCAGCCCCAGCATTTT	CSARDQGSQPQHF
TRBV20-1	TRBJ2-7	many	TRBD1	13	TGCAGTGCTTCCGGGACAGGGACCCACGAGCAGTACTTC	CSASGTGTHEQYF
TRBV20-1	TRBJ2-2	.	TRBD2	13	TGCAGTGCCGCACAGCGGGAAGCCGGGGAGCTGTTTTTT	CSAAQREAGELFF
TRBV3-1	TRBJ2-1	few	TRBD1	14	TGTGCCAGCAGCCAGAGAACAGGGGTTGCTGAGCAGTTCTTC	CASSQRTGVAEQFF
TRBV20-1	TRBJ1-2	few	.	16	TGCAGTGCTAGAGGCCAGGGGCCGGATTTCAACTATGGCTACACCTTC	CSARGQGPDFNYGYTF
TRBV6-2/TRBV6-3	TRBJ2-7	few	.	14	TGTGCCAGCAGTTATGGGCAGCCCTCCTACGAGCAGTACTTC	CASSYGQPSYEQYF
TRBV2	TRBJ2-1	.	TRBD2	14	TGTGCCAGCAGTGCGACTAGCGGATACAATGAGCAGTTCTTC	CASSATSGYNEQFF